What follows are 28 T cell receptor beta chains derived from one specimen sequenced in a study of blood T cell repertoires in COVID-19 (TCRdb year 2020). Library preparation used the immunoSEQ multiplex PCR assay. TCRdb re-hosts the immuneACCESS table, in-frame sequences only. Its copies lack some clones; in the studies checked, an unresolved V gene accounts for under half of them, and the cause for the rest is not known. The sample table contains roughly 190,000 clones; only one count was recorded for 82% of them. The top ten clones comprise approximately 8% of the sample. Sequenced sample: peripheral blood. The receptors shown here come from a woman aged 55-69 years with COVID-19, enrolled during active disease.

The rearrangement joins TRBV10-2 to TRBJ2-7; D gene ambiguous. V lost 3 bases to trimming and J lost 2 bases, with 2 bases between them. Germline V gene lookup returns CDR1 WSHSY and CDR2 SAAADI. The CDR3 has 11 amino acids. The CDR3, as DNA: TGCGCCAGCAGTGACACCTACGAGCAGTACGTC. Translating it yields CASSDTYEQYV.

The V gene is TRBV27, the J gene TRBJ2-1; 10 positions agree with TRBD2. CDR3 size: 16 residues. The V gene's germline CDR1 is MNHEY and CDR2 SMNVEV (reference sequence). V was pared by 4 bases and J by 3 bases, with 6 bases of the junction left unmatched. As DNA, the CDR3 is TGTGCCAGCAGTTCCTTAGCGGGGGGCTTCTACAATGAGCAGTTCTTC. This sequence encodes CASSSLAGGFYNEQFF.

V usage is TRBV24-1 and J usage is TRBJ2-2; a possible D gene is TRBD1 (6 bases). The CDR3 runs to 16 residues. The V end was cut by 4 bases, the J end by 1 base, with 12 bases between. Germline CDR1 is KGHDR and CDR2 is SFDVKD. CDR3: CATSDPGRGNTGELFF. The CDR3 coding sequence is TGTGCCACCAGTGACCCGGGCAGGGGGAACACCGGGGAGCTGTTTTTT.

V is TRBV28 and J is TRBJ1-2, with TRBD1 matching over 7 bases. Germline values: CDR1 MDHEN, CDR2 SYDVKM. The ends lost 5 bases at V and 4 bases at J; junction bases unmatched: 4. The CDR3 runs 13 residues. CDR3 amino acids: CASSGDSPYGYTF. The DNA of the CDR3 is TGTGCCAGCAGTGGGGACAGCCCCTATGGCTACACCTTC.

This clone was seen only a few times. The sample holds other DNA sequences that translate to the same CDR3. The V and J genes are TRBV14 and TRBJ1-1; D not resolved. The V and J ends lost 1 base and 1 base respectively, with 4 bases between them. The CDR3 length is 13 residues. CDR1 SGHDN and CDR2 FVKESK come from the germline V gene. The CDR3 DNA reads TGTGCCAGCAGCCAAGTTCGGAACACTGAAGCTTTCTTT. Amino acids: CASSQVRNTEAFF. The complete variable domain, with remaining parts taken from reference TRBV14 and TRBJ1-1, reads EAGVTQFPSHSVIEKGQTVTLRCDPISGHDNLYWYRRVMGKEIKFLLHFVKESKQDESGMPNNRFLAERTGGTYSTLKVQPAELEDSGVYFCASSQVRNTEAFFGQGTRLTVV.

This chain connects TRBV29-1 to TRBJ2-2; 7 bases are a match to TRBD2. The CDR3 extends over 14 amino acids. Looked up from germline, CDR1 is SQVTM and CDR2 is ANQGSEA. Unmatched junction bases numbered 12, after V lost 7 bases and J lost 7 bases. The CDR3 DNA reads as TGCAGCGCCCAGAAGGCGGGAGCGGGCGGGGAGCTGTTTTTT. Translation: CSAQKAGAGGELFF.

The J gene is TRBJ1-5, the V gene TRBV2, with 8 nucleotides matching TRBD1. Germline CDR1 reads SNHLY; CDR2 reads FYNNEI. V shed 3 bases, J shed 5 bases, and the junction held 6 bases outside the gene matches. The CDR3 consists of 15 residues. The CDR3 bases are TGTGCCAGCAGTGAGCGCAGGGGGCTTGATCAGCCCCAGCATTTT. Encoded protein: CASSERRGLDQPQHF. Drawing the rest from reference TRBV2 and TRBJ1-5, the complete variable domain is EPEVTQTPSHQVTQMGQEVILRCVPISNHLYFYWYRQILGQKVEFLVSFYNNEISEKSEIFDDQFSVERPDGSNFTLKIRSTKLEDSAMYFCASSERRGLDQPQHFGDGTRLSIL.

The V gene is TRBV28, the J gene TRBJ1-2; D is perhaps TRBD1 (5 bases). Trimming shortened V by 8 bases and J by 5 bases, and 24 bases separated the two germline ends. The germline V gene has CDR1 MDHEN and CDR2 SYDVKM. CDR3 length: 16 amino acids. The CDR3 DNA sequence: TGTGCCAGCCGGGTGGGGGGTAAGATCCCGGAGTATGGCTACACCTTC. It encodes CASRVGGKIPEYGYTF.

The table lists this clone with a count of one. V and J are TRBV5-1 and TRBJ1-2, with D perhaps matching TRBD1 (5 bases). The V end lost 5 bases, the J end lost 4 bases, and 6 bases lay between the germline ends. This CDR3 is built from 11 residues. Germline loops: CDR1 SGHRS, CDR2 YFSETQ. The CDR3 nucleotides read TGCGCCAGCAGTGGGGCCTATGGCTACACCTTC. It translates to CASSGAYGYTF.

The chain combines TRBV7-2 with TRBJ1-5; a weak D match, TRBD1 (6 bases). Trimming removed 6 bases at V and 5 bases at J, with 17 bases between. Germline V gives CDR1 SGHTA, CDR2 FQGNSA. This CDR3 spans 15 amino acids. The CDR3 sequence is CASSLGGQLHQPQHF. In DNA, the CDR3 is TGTGCCAGCAGTCTCGGCGGACAGCTTCATCAGCCCCAGCATTTT.

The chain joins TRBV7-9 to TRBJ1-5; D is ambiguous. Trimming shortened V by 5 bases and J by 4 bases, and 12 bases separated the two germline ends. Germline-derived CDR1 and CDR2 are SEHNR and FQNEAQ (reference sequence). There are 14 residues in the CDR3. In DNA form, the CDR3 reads TGTGCCAGCAGCAGTAGCCCGGGTAATCAGCCCCAGCATTTT. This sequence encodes CASSSSPGNQPQHF. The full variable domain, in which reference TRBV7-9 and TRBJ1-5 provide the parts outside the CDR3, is DTGVSQNPRHKITKRGQNVTFRCDPISEHNRLYWYRQTLGQGPEFLTYFQNEAQLEKSRLLSDRFSAERPKGSFSTLEIQRTEQGDSAMYLCASSSSPGNQPQHFGDGTRLSIL.

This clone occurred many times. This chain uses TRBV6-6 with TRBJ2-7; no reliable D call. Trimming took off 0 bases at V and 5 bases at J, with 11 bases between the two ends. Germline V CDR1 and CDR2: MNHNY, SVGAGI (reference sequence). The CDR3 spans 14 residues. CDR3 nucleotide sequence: TGTGCCAGCAGTTACTCCGAGGTCTCGGACGAGCAGTACTTC. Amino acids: CASSYSEVSDEQYF.

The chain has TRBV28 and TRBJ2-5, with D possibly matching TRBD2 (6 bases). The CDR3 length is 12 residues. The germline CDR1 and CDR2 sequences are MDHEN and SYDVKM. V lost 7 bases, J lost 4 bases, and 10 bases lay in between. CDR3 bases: TGTGCCAGCAAGGAGGGCAGAGAGACCCAGTACTTC. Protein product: CASKEGRETQYF.

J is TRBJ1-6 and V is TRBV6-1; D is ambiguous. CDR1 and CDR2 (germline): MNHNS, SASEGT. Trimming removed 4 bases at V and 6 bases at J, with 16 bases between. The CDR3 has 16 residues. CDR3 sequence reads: CASSVSGVWGNSPLHF. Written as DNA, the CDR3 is TGTGCCAGCAGTGTTAGCGGGGTTTGGGGTAATTCACCCCTCCACTTT.

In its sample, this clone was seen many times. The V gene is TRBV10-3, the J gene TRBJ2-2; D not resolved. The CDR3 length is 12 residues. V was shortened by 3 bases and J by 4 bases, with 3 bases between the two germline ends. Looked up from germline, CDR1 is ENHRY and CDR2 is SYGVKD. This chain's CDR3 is CAISDSTGELFF. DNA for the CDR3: TGTGCCATCAGTGACTCCACCGGGGAGCTGTTTTTT.

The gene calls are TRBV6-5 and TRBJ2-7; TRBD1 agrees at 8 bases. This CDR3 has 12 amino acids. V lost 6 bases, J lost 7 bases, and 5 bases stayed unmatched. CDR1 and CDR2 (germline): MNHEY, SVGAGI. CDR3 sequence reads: CASSPRDREQYV. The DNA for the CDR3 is TGTGCCAGCAGCCCCCGGGACAGGGAGCAGTACGTC.

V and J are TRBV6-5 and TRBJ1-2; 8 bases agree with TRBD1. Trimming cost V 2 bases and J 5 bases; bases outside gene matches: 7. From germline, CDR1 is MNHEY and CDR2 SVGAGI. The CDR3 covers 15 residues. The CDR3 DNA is TGTGCCAGCAGTTACACACGGGACAGGAGGTATGGCTACACCTTC. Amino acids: CASSYTRDRRYGYTF.

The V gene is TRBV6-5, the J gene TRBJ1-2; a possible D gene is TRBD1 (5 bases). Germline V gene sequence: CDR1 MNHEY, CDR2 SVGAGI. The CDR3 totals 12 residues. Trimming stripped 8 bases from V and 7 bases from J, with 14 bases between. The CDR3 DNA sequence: TGTGCCAGCGCCCGGGGAGGGGTTGGCTACACCTTC. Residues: CASARGGVGYTF.

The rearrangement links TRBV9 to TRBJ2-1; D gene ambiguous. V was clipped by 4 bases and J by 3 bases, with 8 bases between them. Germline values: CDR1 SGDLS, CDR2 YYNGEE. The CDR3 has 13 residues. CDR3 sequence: CASSRGNYNEQFF. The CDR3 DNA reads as TGTGCCAGCAGCCGCGGAAACTACAATGAGCAGTTCTTC.

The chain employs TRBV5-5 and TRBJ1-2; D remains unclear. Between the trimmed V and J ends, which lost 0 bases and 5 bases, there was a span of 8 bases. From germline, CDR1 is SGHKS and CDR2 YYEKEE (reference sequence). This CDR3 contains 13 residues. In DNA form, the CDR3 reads TGTGCCAGCAGCTTGGCGAGCGGGTATGGCTACACCTTC. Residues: CASSLASGYGYTF.

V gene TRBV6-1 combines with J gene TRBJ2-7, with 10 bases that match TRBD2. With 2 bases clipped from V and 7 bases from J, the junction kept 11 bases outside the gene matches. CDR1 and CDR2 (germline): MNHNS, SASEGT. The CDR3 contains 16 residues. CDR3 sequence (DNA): TGTGCCAGCAGTGAACTAGCGGGGGTTTCCCCTCGGGAGCAGTACGTC. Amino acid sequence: CASSELAGVSPREQYV.

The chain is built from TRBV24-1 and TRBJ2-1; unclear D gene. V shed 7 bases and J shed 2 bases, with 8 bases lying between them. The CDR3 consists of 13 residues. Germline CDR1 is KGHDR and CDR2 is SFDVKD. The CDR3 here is CATSSGAYNEQFF. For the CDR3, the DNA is TGTGCCACCAGCTCCGGAGCCTACAATGAGCAGTTCTTC.

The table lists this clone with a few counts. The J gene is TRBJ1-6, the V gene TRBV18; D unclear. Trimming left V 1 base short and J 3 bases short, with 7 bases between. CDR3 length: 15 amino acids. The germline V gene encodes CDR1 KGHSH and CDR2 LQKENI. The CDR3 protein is CASSPQRVYNSPLHF. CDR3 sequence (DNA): TGTGCCAGCTCACCACAGAGGGTCTATAATTCACCCCTCCACTTT.

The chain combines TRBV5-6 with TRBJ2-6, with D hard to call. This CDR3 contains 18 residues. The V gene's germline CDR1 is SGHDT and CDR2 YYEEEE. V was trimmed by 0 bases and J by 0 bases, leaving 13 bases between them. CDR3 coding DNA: TGTGCCAGCAGCTTGGTGGGCAGGATCACCTCTGGGGCCAACGTCCTGACTTTC. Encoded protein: CASSLVGRITSGANVLTF.

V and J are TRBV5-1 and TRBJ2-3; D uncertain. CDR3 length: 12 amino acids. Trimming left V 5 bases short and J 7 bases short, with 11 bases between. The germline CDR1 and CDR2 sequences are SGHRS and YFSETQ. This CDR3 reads CASSRVLNTQYF. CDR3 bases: TGCGCCAGCAGTCGGGTGTTAAATACGCAGTATTTT.

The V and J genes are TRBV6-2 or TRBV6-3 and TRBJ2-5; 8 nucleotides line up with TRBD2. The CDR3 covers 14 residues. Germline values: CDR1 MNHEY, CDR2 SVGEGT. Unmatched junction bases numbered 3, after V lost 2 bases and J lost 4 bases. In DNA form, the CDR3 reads TGTGCCAGCAGTTACGCGGGACTAGGAGAGACCCAGTACTTC. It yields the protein CASSYAGLGETQYF.

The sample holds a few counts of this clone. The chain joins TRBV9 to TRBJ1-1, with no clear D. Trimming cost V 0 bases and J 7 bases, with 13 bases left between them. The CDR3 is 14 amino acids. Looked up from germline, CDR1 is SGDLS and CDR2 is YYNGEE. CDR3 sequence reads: CASSVGGVLGEAFF. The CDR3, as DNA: TGTGCCAGCAGCGTAGGCGGGGTACTAGGTGAAGCTTTCTTT.

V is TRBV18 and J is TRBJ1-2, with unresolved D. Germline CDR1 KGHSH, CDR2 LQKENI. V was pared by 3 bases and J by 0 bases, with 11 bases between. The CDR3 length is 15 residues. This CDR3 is CASSPSGITNYGYTF. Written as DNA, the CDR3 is TGTGCCAGCTCACCCTCAGGAATCACTAACTATGGCTACACCTTC.